The 27 T cell receptor beta chains in this list originate from one sample, sequenced in a study of post-analysis software for immune sequencing data. These receptors' antigens are unknown. Study findings and constraints: Included in a set of roughly five TRBV segments more frequent in patients than controls were TRBV5-6, TRBV5-1 and TRBV20-1.

The TCR beta cDNA libraries carried unique molecular identifiers. MiXCR, run by TCRdb on the PCR reads, gives a single entry per CDR3 protein. The sample carries about 770,000 distinct CDR3 sequences, roughly 46% recorded once. Sequencing input: blood. The source is a girl between 10 and 17 years old with multiple sclerosis.

This clonotype has just one count. This sequence joins TRBV27 and TRBJ1-4; no definite D call. This CDR3 is built from 15 residues. The V end lost 0 bases, the J end lost 8 bases, and 13 bases lay between the germline ends. Germline V gene data show CDR1 as MNHEY and CDR2 as SMNVEV (reference sequence). The chain's CDR3 is CASSLSPHFGEKLFF. CDR3 in DNA: TGTGCCAGCAGTTTATCGCCCCACTTCGGCGAAAAACTGTTTTTT.

The rearrangement joins TRBV12-3 or TRBV12-4 to TRBJ1-2; D is undetermined. The CDR3 loop spans 15 amino acids. Trimming took off 0 bases at V and 8 bases at J, with 16 bases between the two ends. DNA for the CDR3: TGTGCCAGCAGTTTAGCCTCGAAGGGAATCGAGGGCTACACCTTC. Translating gives CASSLASKGIEGYTF.

V is TRBV6-6 and J is TRBJ2-1; D call uncertain. The CDR3 loop spans 13 amino acids. The V gene's germline CDR1 is MNHNY and CDR2 SVGAGI (reference sequence). Between the trimmed V and J ends, which lost 5 bases and 3 bases, there was a span of 8 bases. The CDR3 here is CASSTDGYNEQFF. In nucleotides, the CDR3 is TGTGCCAGCAGTACGGACGGCTACAATGAGCAGTTCTTC.

The rearrangement uses TRBV13 and TRBJ2-4; unclear D gene. Germline CDR1 PRHDT, CDR2 FYEKMQ (reference sequence). The CDR3 extends over 13 amino acids. Deletions cut 3 bases from V and 5 bases from J, with 8 bases between. CDR3 DNA sequence: TGTGCCAGCAGCTTCCATCTTGAAAACATTCAGTACTTC. Translated, it gives CASSFHLENIQYF.

This clonotype has only a few counts. The rearrangement joins TRBV27 to TRBJ2-3, with TRBD2 identical over 7 bases. The V segment lost 6 bases and the J segment 9 bases; nucleotides outside the gene matches: 6. The CDR3 sequence is 12 residues long. Germline CDR1 reads MNHEY; CDR2 reads SMNVEV (reference sequence). CDR3 coding DNA: TGTGCCAGCAGCCCGGGACTACCAACGCAGTATTTT. Its protein is CASSPGLPTQYF.

The chain joins TRBV7-2 to TRBJ2-7; 7 bases agree with TRBD2. V trimming: 5 bases; J trimming: 5 bases; junction bases outside the gene matches: 9. The germline CDR1 and CDR2 sequences are SGHTA and FQGNSA. The length of the CDR3 is 14 residues. The CDR3 sequence: CASSMPGRAHEQYF. CDR3 coding DNA: TGTGCCAGCAGCATGCCTGGGAGGGCCCACGAGCAGTACTTC.

This clonotype showed up just a few times. The chain joins TRBV5-6 to TRBJ2-7; either TRBD1 or TRBD2 may fit D (5 bases each). V lost 6 bases to trimming and J lost 2 bases, with 15 bases between them. The CDR3 is made up of 14 amino acids. From germline, CDR1 is SGHDT and CDR2 YYEEEE. CDR3 sequence (DNA): TGTGCCAGCACCTCTGGGGGATCGGCCTACGAGCAGTACTTC. Translation gives CASTSGGSAYEQYF. Complete variable domain (other parts from reference TRBV5-6 and TRBJ2-7): DAGVTQSPTHLIKTRGQQVTLRCSPKSGHDTVSWYQQALGQGPQFIFQYYEEEERQRGNFPDRFSGHQFPNYSSELNVNALLLGDSALYLCASTSGGSAYEQYFGPGTRLTVT.

This CDR3 reads CSVLGQGRSDTQYF. Here the CDR3 DNA reads TGCAGCGTCCTGGGACAGGGGAGGTCAGATACGCAGTATTTT. V gene TRBV29-1 combines with J gene TRBJ2-3; TRBD1 matches 10 bases. V lost 6 bases, J lost 4 bases, and 7 bases stayed unmatched. Germline V gene lookup returns CDR1 SQVTM and CDR2 ANQGSEA. The CDR3 totals 14 residues.

The chain couples TRBV20-1 to TRBJ1-2, with 7 bases aligning to TRBD1. Trimming cost V 5 bases and J 1 base; bases outside gene matches: 7. The CDR3 runs 14 residues. Germline CDR1 reads DFQATT; CDR2 reads SNEGSKA (reference sequence). The chain's CDR3 is CSAPGAGGNYGYTF. In DNA, the CDR3 is TGCAGTGCTCCAGGGGCAGGGGGTAACTATGGCTACACCTTC.

This clonotype was picked up one time. The chain couples TRBV2 to TRBJ2-5, with D perhaps assigned TRBD1 or TRBD2 (5 bases each). Germline lookup yields CDR1 SNHLY and CDR2 FYNNEI. The CDR3 extends over 14 amino acids. Trimming cost V 5 bases and J 4 bases, with 14 bases left between them. The CDR3 nucleotides are TGTGCCAGCAGTTCCCCCTCGAGGGGAGAGACCCAGTACTTC. This encodes CASSSPSRGETQYF.

This rearrangement joins TRBV29-1 to TRBJ2-1; D uncertain. The germline V gene has CDR1 SQVTM and CDR2 ANQGSEA. V was shortened by 7 bases and J by 4 bases, with 14 bases between the two germline ends. The CDR3 length is 13 residues. The CDR3 DNA is TGCAGCGCTACGGACGGAGTATACAATGAGCAGTTCTTC. Translating gives CSATDGVYNEQFF.

CDR3 bases: TGTGCCAGCAGCCAGAAACTAGCGGGGGGGAGGGAGCAGTACTTC. Residues: CASSQKLAGGREQYF. The chain carries TRBV7-2 and TRBJ2-5, with 13 bases that match TRBD2. The CDR3 totals 15 residues. The germline V gene has CDR1 SGHTA and CDR2 FQGNSA. V lost 5 bases and J lost 11; bases outside the gene matches: 11.

The chain carries TRBV5-1 and TRBJ2-5, with 8 bases that match TRBD1. V lost 4 bases and J lost 5; bases outside the gene matches: 10. This CDR3 comprises 15 residues. Germline CDR1 and CDR2: SGHRS and YFSETQ. The CDR3 coding sequence is TGCGCCAGCAGCCTCACGGACAGGGACCTTGAGACCCAGTACTTC. Its translation: CASSLTDRDLETQYF.

The V gene is TRBV6-5, the J gene TRBJ2-4; D call uncertain. Near its end, the DNA agrees better with TRBJ2-7, so the J call may be wrong. The CDR3 loop spans 15 amino acids. CDR1 is MNHEY and CDR2 is SVGAGI in the germline V gene. The DNA for the CDR3 is TGTGCCAGCAGAGGTTCCTCCCTCGGCGCCTACGAGCAGTACTTC. This translates into CASRGSSLGAYEQYF.

V gene TRBV20-1 combines with J gene TRBJ2-1; D is possibly TRBD1 (5 bases). The better agreement between TRBJ2-7 and the DNA end casts doubt on the J call. The CDR3 length is 13 residues. Germline-derived CDR1 and CDR2 are DFQATT and SNEGSKA (reference sequence). Written as DNA, the CDR3 is TGCAGTGCTAGGAAGGACACCGCCTACGAGCAGTACTTC. Protein sequence: CSARKDTAYEQYF.

The chain recombines TRBV28 with TRBJ2-4; D uncertain. Trimming cost V 2 bases and J 3 bases, with 8 bases left between them. CDR1 and CDR2 (germline): MDHEN, SYDVKM. CDR3 length equals 14 residues. In DNA form, the CDR3 reads TGTGCCAGCAGTTTAAATTTGAGCAAAAACATTCAGTACTTC. The encoded protein is CASSLNLSKNIQYF.

V gene TRBV5-1 combines with J gene TRBJ2-1, with unresolved D. Trimming took off 0 bases at V and 3 bases at J, with 10 bases between the two ends. The CDR3 length is 15 residues. Germline CDR1 is SGHRS and CDR2 is YFSETQ. The chain's CDR3 is CASSLAIGNYNEQFF. CDR3 in DNA: TGCGCCAGCAGCTTGGCTATAGGTAACTACAATGAGCAGTTCTTC. Supplemented by reference TRBV5-1 and TRBJ2-1, the full variable domain reads KAGVTQTPRYLIKTRGQQVTLSCSPISGHRSVSWYQQTPGQGLQFLFEYFSETQRNKGNFPGRFSGRQFSNSRSEMNVSTLELGDSALYLCASSLAIGNYNEQFFGPGTRLTVL.

Only a few counts were recorded for this clonotype. V usage is TRBV12-3 or TRBV12-4 and J usage is TRBJ2-3; D gene uncertain. The CDR3 runs 14 residues. The ends were cut back, 2 bases at V and 1 base at J, with 7 bases in the middle. The CDR3 DNA reads TGTGCCAGCAGTTTACTCCTCCGCACAGATACGCAGTATTTT. This codes for CASSLLLRTDTQYF.

The J gene is TRBJ2-4, the V gene TRBV6-2 or TRBV6-3, with 7 bases that match TRBD1. Germline V gene sequence: CDR1 MNHEY, CDR2 SVGEGT. The V segment lost 5 bases and the J segment 11 bases; nucleotides outside the gene matches: 9. CDR3 length: 13 amino acids. The CDR3 DNA reads TGTGCCAGCAGTGGTTCGACAGGGTCTCTTCAGTACTTC. It yields the protein CASSGSTGSLQYF.

The chain carries TRBV20-1 and TRBJ2-3; D gene unclear. CDR1 is DFQATT, CDR2 SNEGSKA, per germline (reference sequence). Trimming cost V 7 bases and J 6 bases, with 14 bases left between them. This CDR3 has 12 amino acids. The CDR3 sequence: CSVHRTGDTQYF. CDR3 DNA sequence: TGCAGTGTGCATCGGACCGGGGATACGCAGTATTTT.

The chain has TRBV29-1 and TRBJ2-3; 8 positions agree with TRBD2. Germline CDR1 and CDR2: SQVTM and ANQGSEA. Losses at the gene ends were 0 bases for V and 0 bases for J; bases not matched to a gene: 2. The length of the CDR3 is 15 residues. The DNA for the CDR3 is TGCAGCGTTGAAGATATAGCGGGAAGCACAGATACGCAGTATTTT. Translation: CSVEDIAGSTDTQYF.

The chain joins TRBV15 to TRBJ2-1; 8 bases fit TRBD1. Germline assignment: CDR1 LNHNV and CDR2 YYDKDF (reference sequence). The trim removed 3 bases at V and 6 bases at J, leaving 1 base unmatched. This CDR3 is 13 amino acids long. CDR3 nucleotide sequence: TGTGCCACCAGCAGTACAGGGGGCAATGAGCAGTTCTTC. As protein: CATSSTGGNEQFF.

The chain links TRBV10-3 to TRBJ1-6; 8 bases map to TRBD1. There are 16 residues in the CDR3. Trimming removed 2 bases from V and 10 bases from J; junction bases left unmatched: 10. CDR1 ENHRY and CDR2 SYGVKD come from the germline V gene. The CDR3 coding sequence is TGTGCCATCAGTGAGAGGGACAGGCGAGGGGGGTCACCCCTCCACTTT. Translated, it gives CAISERDRRGGSPLHF.

The chain uses TRBV5-1 and TRBJ2-4; TRBD2 aligns across 13 bases. The better agreement between TRBJ2-5 and the DNA end casts doubt on the J call. The CDR3 has 15 amino acids. The germline CDR1 and CDR2 sequences are SGHRS and YFSETQ. CDR3: CASSPGLAGRETQYF. The CDR3 DNA follows: TGCGCCAGCAGCCCGGGACTAGCGGGAAGGGAGACCCAGTACTTC.

The V and J genes are TRBV12-3 or TRBV12-4 and TRBJ2-1; 13 positions agree with TRBD2. This CDR3 is built from 16 residues. Trimming cost V 5 bases and J 2 bases; bases outside gene matches: 3. The CDR3 loop reads CASSRLAGGPYNEQFF. The CDR3 bases are TGTGCCAGCAGTCGACTAGCGGGAGGTCCCTACAATGAGCAGTTCTTC.

The chain recombines TRBV25-1 with TRBJ1-2; TRBD1 might be the D (5 bases). This CDR3 contains 16 residues. Germline CDR1 is MGHDK and CDR2 is SYGVNS. V was clipped by 6 bases and J by 0 bases, with 17 bases between them. DNA for the CDR3: TGTGCCAGCAGCCCACTCAGGGAGCTTACTAACTATGGCTACACCTTC. This codes for CASSPLRELTNYGYTF.

The chain couples TRBV29-1 to TRBJ2-3; 14 bases fit TRBD2. Trimming took 4 bases from V and 11 from J; bases not matched to a gene: 20. Germline V gene lookup returns CDR1 SQVTM and CDR2 ANQGSEA. CDR3 size: 18 residues. For the CDR3, the DNA is TGCAGCGTTGTATCGGGACTAGCGGGAGACGGGACCTACAATGAGCAGTATTTT. Its protein product is CSVVSGLAGDGTYNEQYF.